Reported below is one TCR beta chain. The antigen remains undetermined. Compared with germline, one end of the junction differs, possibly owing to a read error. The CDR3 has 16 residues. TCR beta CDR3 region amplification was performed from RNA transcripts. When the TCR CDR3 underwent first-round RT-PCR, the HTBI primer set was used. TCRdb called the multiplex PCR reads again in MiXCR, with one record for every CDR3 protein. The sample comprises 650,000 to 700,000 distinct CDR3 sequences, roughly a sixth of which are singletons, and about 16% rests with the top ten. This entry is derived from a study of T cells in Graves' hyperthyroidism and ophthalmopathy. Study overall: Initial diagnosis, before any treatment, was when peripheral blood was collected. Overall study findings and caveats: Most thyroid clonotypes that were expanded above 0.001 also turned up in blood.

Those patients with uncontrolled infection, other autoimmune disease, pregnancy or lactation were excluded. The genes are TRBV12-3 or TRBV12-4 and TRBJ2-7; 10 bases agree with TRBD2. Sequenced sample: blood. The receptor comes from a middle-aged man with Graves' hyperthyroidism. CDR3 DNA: TGTGCCAGCAGTTTGACTAGCGGGCTTGCGTCCTACGGGCAGTACTTC. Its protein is CASSLTSGLASYGQYF.